This passage covers 8 T cell receptor beta chains from one sample sequenced in a study of Ad26.COV2.S vaccination and SARS-CoV-2 variants. The treatment was: 19 received Ad26.COV2.S at low or high dose, single or two shots; 5 received placebo; per-sample allocation not given. Repertoires come from day 63 after the first vaccine or placebo injection. TCRdb's table, derived via immunoSEQ multiplex PCR, lists solely in-frame clones and lacks some. The sample consists of about 390,000 clones, less than 90% of them appearing once. Sequencing used peripheral blood, obtained in a trial of Ad26.COV2.S vaccine versus placebo. The receptors were gathered from a person between 18 and 65 years old who received the Ad26.COV2.S COVID-19 vaccine or a placebo.

The rearrangement uses TRBV6-1 and TRBJ1-1, with unresolved D. V lost 3 bases and J lost 0, with 8 bases in between. Germline CDR1 reads MNHNS; CDR2 reads SASEGT. This CDR3 has 14 residues. In nucleotides, the CDR3 is TGTGCCAGCAGTGATTCAAGCATGAACACTGAAGCTTTCTTT. Its translation is CASSDSSMNTEAFF.

The chain links TRBV4-1 to TRBJ2-4, with 7 bases that match TRBD2. Germline CDR1 MGHRA, CDR2 YSYEKL. Trimming at V came to 2 bases and at J to 8 bases, leaving 6 bases not matched to a gene. This CDR3 contains 14 residues. CDR3 DNA sequence: TGCGCCAGCAGCCAAAGGCGGGGGATGGACATTCAGTACTTC. This translates into CASSQRRGMDIQYF.

This clone was seen only once. Additional DNA sequences in this sample encode the identical CDR3. The V call is TRBV6-1, the J call TRBJ1-5, with no clear D. The CDR3 covers 12 residues. Germline CDR1 is MNHNS and CDR2 is SASEGT. With 0 bases removed from V and 4 bases from J, the gap between germline ends came to 1 base. In nucleotides, the CDR3 is TGTGCCAGCAGTGAAGCTAATCAGCCCCAGCATTTT. Translation gives CASSEANQPQHF.

V usage is TRBV3-1 (or the pseudogene TRBV3-2) and J usage is TRBJ2-1; 7 positions match TRBD2. Unmatched junction bases numbered 1, after V lost 1 base and J lost 7 bases. The CDR3 is 13 residues long. Germline lookup yields CDR1 LGHDT and CDR2 YNNKEL (reference sequence). The CDR3 DNA is TGTGCCAGCAGCCAAGGGGGGGGTAATGAGCAGTTCTTC. Its protein product is CASSQGGGNEQFF.

This clone was observed a single time. The V gene is TRBV29-1, the J gene TRBJ1-1, with D perhaps matching TRBD1 (5 bases). Trimming removed 8 bases at V and 1 base at J, with 11 bases between. CDR1 SQVTM and CDR2 ANQGSEA come from the germline V gene. The CDR3 contains 12 residues. CDR3 sequence: CSLGGENTEAFF. CDR3 coding DNA: TGCAGCCTCGGGGGTGAGAACACTGAAGCTTTCTTT.

The chain is built from TRBV6-2 or TRBV6-3 and TRBJ2-6; 7 bases agree with TRBD1. The CDR3 has 18 residues. CDR1 is MNHEY and CDR2 is SVGEGT in the germline V gene. The ends lost 6 bases at V and 0 bases at J; junction bases unmatched: 11. The CDR3 region has the DNA TGTGCCAGCAGCTTTAGGACAGGTGGGGGCTCTGGGGCCAACGTCCTGACTTTC. Its translation is CASSFRTGGGSGANVLTF.

This chain joins TRBV2 and TRBJ1-1, with D possibly matching TRBD1 (5 bases). The CDR3 runs 13 residues. V was trimmed by 7 bases and J by 1 base, leaving 10 bases between them. CDR1 is SNHLY and CDR2 is FYNNEI in the germline V gene. Here the CDR3 reads CASTRTGNTEAFF. The CDR3 DNA reads TGTGCCAGCACCAGAACAGGGAACACTGAAGCTTTCTTT.

The rearrangement joins TRBV9 to TRBJ2-5; 10 bases align to TRBD2. This CDR3 spans 16 amino acids. Trimming took 3 bases from V and 5 from J; bases not matched to a gene: 10. Germline values: CDR1 SGDLS, CDR2 YYNGEE. CDR3 DNA: TGTGCCAGCAGCGGCAGTTTGAGCGGGAGGGGGGAGACCCAGTACTTC. This translates into CASSGSLSGRGETQYF.